Below, 13 T cell receptor beta chains from the same sample are listed, as sequenced in a study of esophageal squamous cell carcinoma under preoperative chemotherapy. TCRdb re-derived calls from the PCR reads in MiXCR, one entry per CDR3 protein. The sample gives some 30,000 distinct CDR3 sequences, roughly half of which show up once; 9.5% to 15% is in the top ten. The time point is: before preoperative PTX-NDP chemotherapy. Sample acquisition took place from a patient given preoperative chemotherapy. These receptors were collected from a human donor with esophageal squamous cell carcinoma. The donor label of this sample is uncertain.

This rearrangement joins TRBV27 to TRBJ2-5; D remains ambiguous. V lost 1 base, J lost 11 bases, and 20 bases lay in between. The CDR3 spans 15 residues. Germline V gene sequence: CDR1 MNHEY, CDR2 SMNVEV (reference sequence). CDR3 residues: CASSLFVPGAGEQYF. The CDR3 DNA sequence: TGTGCCAGCAGTTTATTTGTGCCAGGCGCAGGTGAGCAGTACTTC.

The rearrangement links TRBV12-3 or TRBV12-4 to TRBJ2-5; possibly TRBD1 or TRBD2 for D (5 bases each). The CDR3 loop spans 14 amino acids. V lost 6 bases and J 8 bases, leaving 19 bases between the germline ends. Here the CDR3 reads CASSGHGRRDTQYF. In nucleotides, the CDR3 is TGTGCCAGCAGCGGACACGGTCGCCGGGACACCCAGTACTTC.

This chain joins TRBV11-1 and TRBJ2-5; 10 nucleotides match TRBD1. The better agreement between TRBJ2-7 and the DNA end casts doubt on the J call. CDR1 is SGHAT, CDR2 FQDESV, per germline (reference sequence). This CDR3 has 13 residues. CDR3 sequence (DNA): TGTGCCAGCAGCCGACGGACAGGGGGCGAGCAGTACTTC. It codes for CASSRRTGGEQYF.

J is TRBJ2-7 and V is TRBV7-3; D is possibly TRBD2 (6 bases). The CDR3 is 17 amino acids. V was shortened by 3 bases and J by 10 bases, with 28 bases between the two germline ends. Germline CDR1 SGHTA, CDR2 FQGTGA. CDR3 sequence: CASSFIPGGGDKDTQYF. CDR3 sequence (DNA): TGTGCCAGCAGCTTCATACCCGGGGGAGGTGACAAAGACACCCAGTACTTC.

This clonotype appeared once. The DNA of the CDR3 is TGTGCCAGTAGTAATGCCCGCAGGGCTTTCTTT. Encoded protein: CASSNARRAFF. The chain is built from TRBV19 and TRBJ1-1; unclear D gene. CDR1 is LNHDA and CDR2 is SQIVND in the germline V gene (reference sequence). V was cut by 4 bases and J by 11 bases, with 11 bases left in between. The CDR3 is 11 residues long.

This clonotype occurred many times. J is TRBJ2-3 and V is TRBV12-5, with 13 bases identical to TRBD2. CDR3 length: 18 amino acids. Looked up from germline, CDR1 is LGHNT and CDR2 is FRNRAP. J was trimmed by 8 bases and V by 1 base; bases with no gene match: 12. CDR3 bases: TGTGCTAGTGGTTTGGCACAACTAGCGGGAGGGCTATCCGCTACGCAGTATTTT. Its translation: CASGLAQLAGGLSATQYF. Using reference TRBV12-5 and TRBJ2-3 for the parts outside the CDR3, the full variable domain is DARVTQTPRHKVTEMGQEVTMRCQPILGHNTVFWYRQTMMQGLELLAYFRNRAPLDDSGMPKDRFSAEMPDATLATLKIQPSEPRDSAVYFCASGLAQLAGGLSATQYFGPGTRLTVL.

In regard to this clonotype: In this CDR3 the conserved last residue, phenylalanine or tryptophan, is missing, so a read error is likely. The DNA is left out, because the CDR3 cannot be placed on it with certainty; the CDR3 is given as TCRdb lists it. The chain uses TRBV7-6 and TRBJ2-5. The CDR3 has 14 amino acids, counting both end residues. CDR1 is SGHVS and CDR2 is FNYEAQ in the germline V gene. The chain's CDR3 is CASSLDGDQASQFS.

The CDR3 DNA sequence: TGTGCCACCCGGACTAGCGGAGGCAATGAGCAGTTCTTC. Its translation: CATRTSGGNEQFF. The chain carries TRBV12-3 or TRBV12-4 and TRBJ2-1, with TRBD2 identical over 10 bases. V shed 10 bases, J shed 6 bases, and the junction held 6 bases outside the gene matches. The CDR3 is 13 amino acids.

This clonotype appeared many times. A much larger clone lies one base from this, so it may be a read error. The chain employs TRBV11-3 and TRBJ2-1; D not certain. V was cut by 5 bases and J by 13 bases, with 21 bases left in between. CDR3 length: 14 amino acids. Germline-derived CDR1 and CDR2 are SGHNT and YENEEA. The CDR3 spells CASSPQTASETQFF. CDR3 DNA sequence: TGTGCCAGCAGCCCCCAGACTGCCTCAGAGACCCAGTTCTTC.

V usage is TRBV6-1 and J usage is TRBJ2-1; D is possibly TRBD2 (6 bases). There are 13 residues in the CDR3. Trimming removed 5 bases from V and 15 bases from J, with 20 bases in between. The germline V gene encodes CDR1 MNHNS and CDR2 SASEGT. CDR3 sequence (DNA): TGTGCCAGCAGTAAACTCAGGGAGGCCAGGCGGTTCTTC. This sequence encodes CASSKLREARRFF.

This clonotype was counted once. The V and J genes are TRBV4-1 and TRBJ2-1, with TRBD1 identical over 9 bases. The J call may be mistaken, given a closer DNA end match to TRBJ2-7. The germline V gene encodes CDR1 MGHRA and CDR2 YSYEKL. CDR3 size: 16 residues. The CDR3 loop is CASSQGVGQGDYEQYF. Here the CDR3 DNA reads TGCGCCAGCAGCCAAGGCGTGGGACAGGGAGACTACGAGCAGTACTTC.

By frequency in the sample, this clonotype is medium-sized. The rearrangement links TRBV7-2 to TRBJ2-2, with D perhaps given as TRBD1 or TRBD2 (6 bases each). The CDR3 is 14 amino acids. The ends were cut back, 3 bases at V and 3 bases at J, with 8 bases in the middle. Germline values: CDR1 SGHTA, CDR2 FQGNSA. The CDR3 region has the DNA TGTGCCAGCAGCTTGAGGGGGGACACCGGGGAGCTGTTTTTT. Encoded protein: CASSLRGDTGELFF.

As regards this clonotype: One end of the junction does not line up with germline, which may come from a read error. The V and J genes are TRBV10-3 and TRBJ2-3; 12 nucleotides line up with TRBD2. Germline lookup yields CDR1 ENHRY and CDR2 SYGVKD. The CDR3 consists of 14 residues. The CDR3 region is CAGSGASGRETQYF. DNA of the CDR3: TGTGCGGGGAGCGGGGCTAGCGGGAGGGAGACCCAGTACTTT.